Following are 28 T cell receptor beta chains from one sample sequenced in a study of cytomegalovirus exposure and HLA in healthy donors. The study ran its PCR with 60 Vbeta and 13 Jbeta primers. The table came from immunoSEQ multiplex PCR; TCRdb's copy has only in-frame clones and leaves some out. This sample carries about 94,000 clones, 50% to 75% of them seen once, and the ten largest clones take around 4%. The sample consisted of PBMCs. The source is a man aged 30-40 years in good health and CMV-seronegative.

The sample holds one count of this clone. The CDR3 DNA sequence: TGTGCCAGCAGCAATAACCGGGACAGCTATGGCTACACCTTC. It yields the protein CASSNNRDSYGYTF. The J gene is TRBJ1-2, the V gene TRBV13; 7 positions agree with TRBD1. Germline-derived CDR1 and CDR2 are PRHDT and FYEKMQ (reference sequence). The CDR3 has 14 amino acids. V lost 5 bases and J lost 4; bases outside the gene matches: 7.

The sample holds one count of this clone. The chain is built from TRBV13 and TRBJ2-5; the match to TRBD2 covers 12 bases. V shed 4 bases, J shed 7 bases, and the junction held 13 bases outside the gene matches. Germline values: CDR1 PRHDT, CDR2 FYEKMQ (reference sequence). The length of the CDR3 is 17 residues. This CDR3 is CASSSPSSGGALGTQYF. The CDR3 nucleotides read TGTGCCAGCAGCTCCCCCTCTAGCGGGGGGGCGCTTGGGACCCAGTACTTC.

Regarding this clone: A junction boundary mismatches the germline segment, possibly from a read error. This chain connects TRBV19 to TRBJ2-7; tentatively, D is TRBD1 (6 bases). Germline CDR1 LNHDA, CDR2 SQIVND (reference sequence). The CDR3 loop spans 13 amino acids. In nucleotides, the CDR3 is TGTGCCAGTAGTCCCGGGACACCCTACAAGCAGTACTTC. Translation gives CASSPGTPYKQYF. Full variable domain (rest looked up from reference TRBV19 and TRBJ2-7): DGGITQSPKYLFRKEGQNVTLSCEQNLNHDAMYWYRQDPGQGLRLIYYSQIVNDFQKGDIAEGYSVSREKKESFPLTVTSAQKNPTAFYLCASSPGTPYKQYFGPGTRLTVT.

This clone was found a few times. The chain combines TRBV7-9 with TRBJ1-3; 7 nucleotides match TRBD1. The germline V gene encodes CDR1 SEHNR and CDR2 FQNEAQ (reference sequence). The CDR3 has 15 residues. V lost 4 bases to trimming and J lost 3 bases; unmatched junction nucleotides: 6. CDR3 DNA: TGTGCCAGCAGCTCCGACAGGGTATTTGGAAACACCATATATTTT. Translation gives CASSSDRVFGNTIYF.

This clone was seen a single time. V and J are TRBV28 and TRBJ2-2, with 14 bases aligning to TRBD2. V dropped 7 bases and J dropped 8; count of bases not matched to a gene: 9. Germline loops: CDR1 MDHEN, CDR2 SYDVKM. The CDR3 has 16 residues. This chain's CDR3 is CASIRLAGGPLGELFF. CDR3 bases: TGTGCCAGCATCCGACTAGCGGGAGGGCCACTGGGGGAGCTGTTTTTT.

The V gene is TRBV5-1, the J gene TRBJ2-5; 10 bases are shared with TRBD2. Germline loops: CDR1 SGHRS, CDR2 YFSETQ. The junction had 7 bases not matched to a gene; V was cut back by 7 bases and J by 4 bases. The CDR3 is 14 amino acids. For the CDR3, the DNA is TGCGCCAGCGGCTCCCCTAGCGGGAGAGAGACCCAGTACTTC. This codes for CASGSPSGRETQYF.

Concerning this clone: The junction differs from germline at one of its ends, possibly a read error. V is TRBV7-9 and J is TRBJ2-7, with D possibly being TRBD2 (6 bases). Germline V lookup: CDR1 SEHNR, CDR2 FQNEAQ (reference sequence). CDR3 length: 18 amino acids. In DNA, the CDR3 is TGTTCCAGCAGCCAAAAGAGGGTTCCGAGCGGGTCTACCTACGAGCAGTACTTC. It yields the protein CSSSQKRVPSGSTYEQYF.

The genes are TRBV7-8 and TRBJ1-5; maybe TRBD1 (6 bases). The V gene lost 8 bases and the J gene lost 0 bases, with 14 bases spanning the gap. Germline V gene lookup returns CDR1 SGHVS and CDR2 FQNEAQ. This CDR3 spans 15 amino acids. The CDR3: CASADRFYSNQPQHF. DNA of the CDR3: TGTGCCAGCGCAGACAGGTTCTATAGCAATCAGCCCCAGCATTTT.

The V gene is TRBV27, the J gene TRBJ2-1; the match to TRBD2 covers 9 bases. The CDR3 has 13 residues. The trim removed 0 bases at V and 14 bases at J, leaving 5 bases unmatched. The germline V gene encodes CDR1 MNHEY and CDR2 SMNVEV (reference sequence). The DNA of the CDR3 is TGTGCCAGCAGTTTATCGATAGCGGGAGATAAGTTCTTC. Residues: CASSLSIAGDKFF.

The chain joins TRBV19 to TRBJ1-1; TRBD1 aligns across 8 bases. In germline, CDR1 is LNHDA, CDR2 SQIVND (reference sequence). Losses at the gene ends were 3 bases for V and 0 bases for J; bases not matched to a gene: 6. The CDR3 loop spans 16 amino acids. This CDR3 reads CASSMRTGRVNTEAFF. DNA of the CDR3: TGTGCCAGTAGTATGAGGACAGGGCGGGTGAACACTGAAGCTTTCTTT.

V gene TRBV7-9 combines with J gene TRBJ2-7; the match to TRBD1 covers 7 bases. Losses at the gene ends were 2 bases for V and 0 bases for J; bases not matched to a gene: 10. Germline V gives CDR1 SEHNR, CDR2 FQNEAQ (reference sequence). The length of the CDR3 is 17 residues. The DNA of the CDR3 is TGTGCCAGCAGCTTAAGACGAGGGGGCCCGAGCTCCTACGAGCAGTACTTC. Translation gives CASSLRRGGPSSYEQYF. Supplemented by reference TRBV7-9 and TRBJ2-7, the full variable domain reads DTGVSQNPRHKITKRGQNVTFRCDPISEHNRLYWYRQTLGQGPEFLTYFQNEAQLEKSRLLSDRFSAERPKGSFSTLEIQRTEQGDSAMYLCASSLRRGGPSSYEQYFGPGTRLTVT.

This clone came up a few times. The chain recombines TRBV29-1 with TRBJ1-2, with unresolved D. V was cut by 6 bases and J by 2 bases, with 10 bases left in between. Germline CDR1 SQVTM, CDR2 ANQGSEA. CDR3 length: 12 residues. Written as DNA, the CDR3 is TGCAGCGTGGAGGGTCGGAACTATGGCTACACCTTC. Its protein is CSVEGRNYGYTF. The entire variable domain, with the rest obtained from reference TRBV29-1 and TRBJ1-2, is as follows: SAVISQKPSRDICQRGTSLTIQCQVDSQVTMMFWYRQQPGQSLTLIATANQGSEATYESGFVIDKFPISRPNLTFSTLTVSNMSPEDSSIYLCSVEGRNYGYTFGSGTRLTVV.

The chain is built from TRBV5-1 and TRBJ2-2, with D possibly matching TRBD1 (5 bases). The CDR3 has 12 residues. The V end was cut by 0 bases, the J end by 8 bases, with 5 bases between. Germline V gene data show CDR1 as SGHRS and CDR2 as YFSETQ. The CDR3 loop reads CASSLGQGELFF. CDR3 DNA: TGCGCCAGCAGCTTGGGACAGGGGGAGCTGTTTTTT.

The chain recombines TRBV9 with TRBJ1-5; D is uncertain. This CDR3 is 15 amino acids long. Germline V CDR1 and CDR2: SGDLS, YYNGEE. V lost 0 bases to trimming and J lost 3 bases, with 10 bases between them. The CDR3 DNA reads TGTGCCAGCAGCGTAGAGGGTGACTACAATCAGCCCCAGCATTTT. This sequence encodes CASSVEGDYNQPQHF.

The chain has TRBV11-3 and TRBJ2-5; TRBD1 matches at 9 bases. The CDR3 is 16 residues long. Germline CDR1 SGHNT, CDR2 YENEEA. Trimming removed 1 base from V and 4 bases from J; junction bases left unmatched: 7. CDR3 amino acids: CASSLGQGVVGETQYF. As DNA, the CDR3 is TGTGCCAGCAGCTTAGGACAGGGGGTGGTCGGAGAGACCCAGTACTTC.

The V gene is TRBV15, the J gene TRBJ1-2; the match to TRBD1 covers 10 bases. Trimming took 5 bases from V and 5 from J; bases not matched to a gene: 11. The CDR3 has 16 amino acids. The germline V gene has CDR1 LNHNV and CDR2 YYDKDF (reference sequence). The CDR3 sequence: CATSQHLTGGLYGYTF. CDR3 sequence (DNA): TGTGCCACCAGCCAACACCTGACAGGGGGCTTGTATGGCTACACCTTC.

The chain carries TRBV7-2 and TRBJ2-7; D is undetermined. The germline V and J ends were trimmed by 5 bases and 5 bases, with 16 bases remaining between them. CDR3 length equals 14 residues. The germline V gene encodes CDR1 SGHTA and CDR2 FQGNSA. CDR3 in DNA: TGTGCCAGCAGCGTCGCTAGAGTCCCCGACGAGCAGTACTTC. This sequence encodes CASSVARVPDEQYF.

This chain connects TRBV7-9 to TRBJ1-6; D is unresolved. Germline-derived CDR1 and CDR2 are SEHNR and FQNEAQ (reference sequence). V was clipped by 4 bases and J by 10 bases, with 17 bases between them. The length of the CDR3 is 15 residues. The CDR3 nucleotides are TGTGCCAGCAGCTATACAACTTACGGGGAGTCACCCCTCCACTTT. Its translation is CASSYTTYGESPLHF.

This sequence joins TRBV28 and TRBJ2-3; 9 positions agree with TRBD2. V was pared by 1 base and J by 5 bases, with 4 bases of the junction left unmatched. This CDR3 is built from 15 residues. The germline gives CDR1 MDHEN, CDR2 SYDVKM. The CDR3 region is CASSLSAGGRDTQYF. The CDR3 DNA sequence: TGTGCCAGCAGTTTATCTGCGGGGGGGAGAGATACGCAGTATTTT. Filled out from reference TRBV28 and TRBJ2-3, the complete variable domain reads DVKVTQSSRYLVKRTGEKVFLECVQDMDHENMFWYRQDPGLGLRLIYFSYDVKMKEKGDIPEGYSVSREKKERFSLILESASTNQTSMYLCASSLSAGGRDTQYFGPGTRLTVL.

The chain uses TRBV11-2 and TRBJ1-3; 7 bases match TRBD1. The germline V gene has CDR1 SGHAT and CDR2 FQNNGV. Unmatched junction bases numbered 15, after V lost 6 bases and J lost 1 base. This CDR3 comprises 18 residues. The DNA of the CDR3 is TGTGCCAGCAGGCCTATTGCCCGGAGGGGGCGGTCTGGAAACACCATATATTTT. Translation: CASRPIARRGRSGNTIYF.

The genes are TRBV18 and TRBJ2-7, with TRBD2 matching 11 bases. Germline-derived CDR1 and CDR2 are KGHSH and LQKENI. The CDR3 consists of 15 residues. V shed 4 bases, J shed 3 bases, and the junction held 5 bases outside the gene matches. In DNA form, the CDR3 reads TGTGCCAGCTCACGAACCGGGACTAGCGGCTACGAGCAGTACTTC. Translated, it gives CASSRTGTSGYEQYF.

This chain connects TRBV11-2 to TRBJ1-4, with TRBD1 identical over 8 bases. From germline, CDR1 is SGHAT and CDR2 FQNNGV. The length of the CDR3 is 16 residues. The V segment lost 5 bases and the J segment 8 bases; nucleotides outside the gene matches: 13. CDR3 nucleotide sequence: TGTGCCAGCAGCATAGGGACAGGTGGGGCTGGGGAAAAACTGTTTTTT. It yields the protein CASSIGTGGAGEKLFF.

This clone appeared a few times. This chain connects TRBV6-5 to TRBJ2-7, with a possible D match to TRBD2 (7 bases). V was shortened by 5 bases and J by 0 bases, with 14 bases between the two germline ends. This CDR3 has 15 amino acids. CDR1 is MNHEY and CDR2 is SVGAGI in the germline V gene. CDR3 sequence: CASSPEGGSSYEQYF. The CDR3 DNA reads TGTGCCAGCAGTCCCGAGGGGGGGAGCTCCTACGAGCAGTACTTC.

The chain joins TRBV18 to TRBJ2-3; 9 positions agree with TRBD2. There are 22 residues in the CDR3. The V segment lost 0 bases and the J segment 0 bases; nucleotides outside the gene matches: 19. Germline V gene lookup returns CDR1 KGHSH and CDR2 LQKENI. This CDR3 reads CASSPPVWRGLADDPSTDTQYF. The CDR3 DNA reads TGTGCCAGCTCACCACCGGTTTGGAGGGGACTAGCAGACGACCCTAGCACAGATACGCAGTATTTT. Using reference TRBV18 and TRBJ2-3 for the parts outside the CDR3, the full variable domain is NAGVMQNPRHLVRRRGQEARLRCSPMKGHSHVYWYRQLPEEGLKFMVYLQKENIIDESGMPKERFSAEFPKEGPSILRIQQVVRGDSAAYFCASSPPVWRGLADDPSTDTQYFGPGTRLTVL.

This sequence joins TRBV5-5 and TRBJ2-7; the D is unclear. The CDR3 runs 12 residues. Germline V gene lookup returns CDR1 SGHKS and CDR2 YYEKEE (reference sequence). Deletions cut 4 bases from V and 3 bases from J, with 8 bases between. The CDR3 region is CASSIDIYEQYF. The CDR3 nucleotides are TGTGCCAGCAGCATAGACATCTACGAGCAGTACTTC.

This clone was counted between two and nine times. The chain couples TRBV21-1 to TRBJ1-1; the table assigns TRBD1, which was not confirmed against the DNA. TRBV21-1 is described as a pseudogene. The CDR3 contains 14 residues. The CDR3 here is CASSNPDRDWHAFF. CDR3 DNA: TGTGCCAGCAGCAACCCTGACAGGGATTGGCATGCTTTCTTT.

The chain recombines TRBV25-1 with TRBJ2-5, with D hard to call. V was clipped by 1 base and J by 0 bases, with 9 bases between them. The CDR3 totals 15 residues. The germline V gene has CDR1 MGHDK and CDR2 SYGVNS. Here the CDR3 reads CASSESRADQETQYF. CDR3 DNA sequence: TGTGCCAGCAGTGAATCCCGCGCCGACCAAGAGACCCAGTACTTC.

The V call is TRBV6-1, the J call TRBJ1-6; no reliable D call. Trimming shortened V by 0 bases and J by 10 bases, and 4 bases separated the two germline ends. The CDR3 is 12 amino acids. CDR1 is MNHNS and CDR2 is SASEGT in the germline V gene. The CDR3 region is CASSEARSPLHF. The DNA for the CDR3 is TGTGCCAGCAGTGAAGCGCGGTCACCCCTCCACTTT.